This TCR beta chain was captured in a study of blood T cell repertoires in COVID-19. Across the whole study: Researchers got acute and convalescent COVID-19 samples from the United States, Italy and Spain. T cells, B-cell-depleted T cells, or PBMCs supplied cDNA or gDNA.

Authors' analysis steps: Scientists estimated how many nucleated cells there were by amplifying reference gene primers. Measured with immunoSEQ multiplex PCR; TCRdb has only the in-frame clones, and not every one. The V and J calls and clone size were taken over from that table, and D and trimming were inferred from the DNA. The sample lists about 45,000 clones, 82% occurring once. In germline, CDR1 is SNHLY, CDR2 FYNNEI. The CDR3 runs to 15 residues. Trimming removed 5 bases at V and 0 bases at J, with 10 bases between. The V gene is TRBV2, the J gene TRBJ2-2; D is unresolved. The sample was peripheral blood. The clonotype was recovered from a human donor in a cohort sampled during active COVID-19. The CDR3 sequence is CASSLTQANTGELFF. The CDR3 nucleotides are TGTGCCAGCAGTCTAACTCAGGCGAACACCGGGGAGCTGTTTTTT.